The 28 T cell receptor beta chains listed next were all sequenced from one sample in a study of blood T cell repertoires in COVID-19. Libraries were prepared by immunoSEQ multiplex PCR; TCRdb keeps only in-frame clonotypes and omits some of them. The sample records some 230,000 clones, approximately 80% being singletons. The material sequenced was peripheral blood. Source of these receptors: a woman in her sixties who had recovered from COVID-19.

With regard to this clone: This sample includes further DNA sequences coding for the same CDR3. This sequence joins TRBV9 and TRBJ2-5, with no clear D. The V and J ends lost 1 base and 2 bases respectively, with 6 bases between them. This CDR3 spans 13 amino acids. Germline values: CDR1 SGDLS, CDR2 YYNGEE. The CDR3 coding sequence is TGTGCCAGCAGCGTATCGGGTCAAGAGACCCAGTACTTC. Translated: CASSVSGQETQYF. Combining the CDR3 with reference TRBV9 and TRBJ2-5 gives the whole variable domain DSGVTQTPKHLITATGQRVTLRCSPRSGDLSVYWYQQSLDQGLQFLIQYYNGEERAKGNILERFSAQQFPDLHSELNLSSLELGDSALYFCASSVSGQETQYFGPGTRLLVL.

This clone showed up many times. The chain uses TRBV27 and TRBJ1-1; D unresolved. V lost 7 bases and J 1 base, leaving 13 bases between the germline ends. The germline V gene encodes CDR1 MNHEY and CDR2 SMNVEV (reference sequence). The CDR3 has 14 residues. CDR3 coding DNA: TGTGCCAGCAATTCGAGAGTCGGGAACACTGAAGCTTTCTTT. Translation: CASNSRVGNTEAFF.

This sequence joins TRBV12-5 and TRBJ1-4; tentative D call: TRBD1 (6 bases). There are 13 residues in the CDR3. From germline, CDR1 is LGHNT and CDR2 FRNRAP. Trimming cost V 9 bases and J 8 bases, with 16 bases left between them. The CDR3 DNA reads as TGTGCTAGCTCCGCGGGGGGCTGGGAAAAACTGTTTTTT. Its protein is CASSAGGWEKLFF. Using reference TRBV12-5 and TRBJ1-4 for the parts outside the CDR3, the full variable domain is DARVTQTPRHKVTEMGQEVTMRCQPILGHNTVFWYRQTMMQGLELLAYFRNRAPLDDSGMPKDRFSAEMPDATLATLKIQPSEPRDSAVYFCASSAGGWEKLFFGSGTQLSVL.

The chain uses TRBV6-5 and TRBJ1-2; maybe TRBD1 (5 bases). Germline CDR1 MNHEY, CDR2 SVGAGI. V was shortened by 7 bases and J by 4 bases, with 19 bases between the two germline ends. There are 15 residues in the CDR3. The DNA of the CDR3 is TGTGCCAGCAAGCCCAGGGTAGTAGGTGGCTATGGCTACACCTTC. Its translation: CASKPRVVGGYGYTF.

The chain combines TRBV6-1 with TRBJ2-7; the match to TRBD2 covers 14 bases. The junction had 3 bases not matched to a gene; V was cut back by 1 base and J by 4 bases. CDR1 and CDR2 (germline): MNHNS, SASEGT. This CDR3 contains 16 residues. Here the CDR3 DNA reads TGTGCCAGCAGTGAAGGACTAGCGGGGGGGCAGTACGAGCAGTACTTC. This codes for CASSEGLAGGQYEQYF.

This clone turned up a few times. The chain employs TRBV13 and TRBJ1-6; 8 nucleotides agree with TRBD1. The V and J ends lost 0 bases and 3 bases, in that order; junction bases with no gene match: 1. Germline V gives CDR1 PRHDT, CDR2 FYEKMQ (reference sequence). CDR3 length: 16 amino acids. For the CDR3, the DNA is TGTGCCAGCAGCTTAGGACAGGGGGACTATAATTCACCCCTCCACTTT. Amino acids: CASSLGQGDYNSPLHF.

The J gene is TRBJ1-1, the V gene TRBV19; 7 bases are shared with TRBD1. The CDR3 runs 13 residues. Losses at the gene ends were 0 bases for V and 10 bases for J; bases not matched to a gene: 5. The V gene's germline CDR1 is LNHDA and CDR2 SQIVND (reference sequence). The CDR3 is CASSIDDRVGAFF. The CDR3 coding sequence is TGTGCCAGTAGTATAGACGACAGGGTAGGAGCTTTCTTT.

The genes are TRBV4-1 and TRBJ2-1; TRBD1 agrees at 9 bases. V lost 2 bases and J lost 6; bases outside the gene matches: 14. Germline CDR1 reads MGHRA; CDR2 reads YSYEKL. The CDR3 length is 18 residues. The CDR3 loop reads CASSQRVSGTGIFNEQFF. The CDR3 coding sequence is TGCGCCAGCAGCCAAAGGGTATCCGGGACAGGGATATTCAATGAGCAGTTCTTC.

The CDR3 spells CASSQQGGVTEAFF. The CDR3 nucleotides are TGTGCCAGCAGCCAACAGGGGGGGGTCACTGAAGCTTTCTTT. The chain recombines TRBV11-1 with TRBJ1-1; 8 bases fit TRBD1. This CDR3 spans 14 amino acids. The germline gives CDR1 SGHAT, CDR2 FQDESV (reference sequence). The V and J ends lost 5 bases and 4 bases, in that order; junction bases with no gene match: 6.

The chain recombines TRBV2 with TRBJ1-6; D perhaps matches TRBD1 (6 bases). Germline lookup yields CDR1 SNHLY and CDR2 FYNNEI. V lost 6 bases and J lost 2, with 26 bases in between. This CDR3 contains 20 residues. The CDR3 DNA follows: TGTGCCAGCAGACCCGGACAGAACCTACGGTGGGCTACCTATAATTCACCCCTCCACTTT. As protein: CASRPGQNLRWATYNSPLHF. Supplemented by reference TRBV2 and TRBJ1-6, the full variable domain reads EPEVTQTPSHQVTQMGQEVILRCVPISNHLYFYWYRQILGQKVEFLVSFYNNEISEKSEIFDDQFSVERPDGSNFTLKIRSTKLEDSAMYFCASRPGQNLRWATYNSPLHFGNGTRLTVT.

The rearrangement joins TRBV2 to TRBJ1-6; D is unclear. This CDR3 comprises 17 residues. The V gene lost 2 bases and the J gene lost 8 bases, with 19 bases spanning the gap. Germline CDR1 is SNHLY and CDR2 is FYNNEI. Here the CDR3 DNA reads TGTGCCAGCAGTGAAAGACCTAATTGGGCGGGATATTCACCCCTCCACTTT. It specifies CASSERPNWAGYSPLHF.

The chain uses TRBV5-6 and TRBJ2-5; 8 bases are shared with TRBD2. This CDR3 is built from 16 residues. The trim removed 2 bases at V and 0 bases at J, leaving 6 bases unmatched. Germline CDR1 and CDR2: SGHDT and YYEEEE. The CDR3 DNA is TGTGCCAGCAGCTTACTAGCGGACGAGTACCAAGAGACCCAGTACTTC. Its protein product is CASSLLADEYQETQYF.

This clone was observed a handful of times. J is TRBJ2-5 and V is TRBV5-1; TRBD2 might be the D (5 bases). The CDR3 loop spans 17 amino acids. The V gene's germline CDR1 is SGHRS and CDR2 YFSETQ. Trimming removed 0 bases at V and 2 bases at J, with 17 bases between. Written as DNA, the CDR3 is TGCGCCAGCAGCTTGGAGTTAACCGGGAACATACAAGAGACCCAGTACTTC. It is translated as CASSLELTGNIQETQYF.

The chain links TRBV5-5 to TRBJ2-1, with D unclear. V was cut by 0 bases and J by 1 base, with 8 bases left in between. Germline V gives CDR1 SGHKS, CDR2 YYEKEE (reference sequence). This CDR3 comprises 15 residues. For the CDR3, the DNA is TGTGCCAGCAGCTTGGAGTCTAGATCCTACAATGAGCAGTTCTTC. This sequence encodes CASSLESRSYNEQFF.

The gene calls are TRBV27 and TRBJ2-7; a possible D gene is TRBD2 (6 bases). Germline V gene data show CDR1 as MNHEY and CDR2 as SMNVEV (reference sequence). V lost 8 bases to trimming and J lost 2 bases, with 13 bases between them. The CDR3 totals 13 residues. DNA of the CDR3: TGTGCCAGCTCCCTCGGGGGAACCTACGAGCAGTACTTC. Its protein product is CASSLGGTYEQYF.

DNA for the CDR3: TGTGCCAGCAGCGCGAGATTTTCAGGATTCTCTATGGACTACACCTTC. It encodes CASSARFSGFSMDYTF. V usage is TRBV7-6 and J usage is TRBJ1-2; D is ambiguous. CDR3 length equals 16 residues. Trimming took off 5 bases at V and 10 bases at J, with 26 bases between the two ends. The germline V gene encodes CDR1 SGHVS and CDR2 FNYEAQ.

The rearrangement links TRBV7-2 to TRBJ2-3; possible D gene TRBD2, 6 bases. Germline CDR1 and CDR2: SGHTA and FQGNSA. V lost 0 bases, J lost 6 bases, and 10 bases lay in between. The length of the CDR3 is 14 residues. The CDR3 nucleotides read TGTGCCAGCAGCTTAGCACTAGCCGGGGATACGCAGTATTTT. Its translation: CASSLALAGDTQYF.

V is TRBV10-3 and J is TRBJ1-1, with D perhaps TRBD1 (5 bases). CDR3 size: 15 residues. Trimming took 2 bases from V and 6 from J, leaving 16 bases between them. CDR1 and CDR2 from the germline V gene are ENHRY and SYGVKD. As DNA, the CDR3 is TGTGCCATCAGTGAGCAGGGCAACCCCAGGGCTGAAGCTTTCTTT. As protein: CAISEQGNPRAEAFF.

The table lists this clone with a few counts. The chain joins TRBV10-1 to TRBJ2-1; 8 bases line up with TRBD2. V lost 3 bases to trimming and J lost 9 bases; unmatched junction nucleotides: 13. The CDR3 is 16 amino acids. Per germline, CDR1 WNHNN and CDR2 SYGVQD (reference sequence). The CDR3 here is CASSESTVGGAGEQFF. CDR3 in DNA: TGCGCCAGCAGTGAATCGACTGTCGGGGGGGCCGGTGAGCAGTTCTTC.

The V and J genes are TRBV6-4 and TRBJ2-1; 13 positions agree with TRBD2. The CDR3 length is 16 residues. CDR1 is MRHNA, CDR2 SNTAGT, per germline. V gave up 3 bases and J gave up 2 bases; unmatched junction bases: 1. This chain's CDR3 is CASSELAGGPYNEQFF. DNA of the CDR3: TGTGCCAGCAGTGAACTAGCGGGGGGGCCCTACAATGAGCAGTTCTTC.

The gene calls are TRBV9 and TRBJ2-7; TRBD2 might be the D (6 bases). The CDR3 consists of 15 residues. CDR1 SGDLS and CDR2 YYNGEE come from the germline V gene. V was cut by 0 bases and J by 0 bases, with 10 bases left in between. CDR3 nucleotides: TGTGCCAGCAGCGTAGGGGCTAGCGTCTCCTACGAGCAGTACTTC. Translated, it gives CASSVGASVSYEQYF.

Remarks on this clone: Other DNA sequences in the same sample also yield this CDR3. V is TRBV7-3 and J is TRBJ1-1; D remains unclear. Germline loops: CDR1 SGHTA, CDR2 FQGTGA. Between the trimmed V and J ends, which lost 1 base and 1 base, there was a span of 7 bases. This CDR3 comprises 14 residues. The CDR3 nucleotides read TGTGCCAGCAGCTTAATCGGCGGGAACACTGAAGCTTTCTTT. It is translated as CASSLIGGNTEAFF.

The chain recombines TRBV6-5 with TRBJ2-1; perhaps TRBD1 as D (7 bases). There are 13 residues in the CDR3. Germline V gives CDR1 MNHEY, CDR2 SVGAGI. V dropped 6 bases and J dropped 5 bases, with 11 bases sitting between them. CDR3 region: CASRTRGHNEQFF. The CDR3 DNA reads as TGTGCCAGCAGGACTAGGGGGCACAATGAGCAGTTCTTC.

This chain connects TRBV6-5 to TRBJ1-1, with D maybe TRBD1 (6 bases). Deletions cut 8 bases from V and 1 base from J, with 14 bases between. This CDR3 contains 14 residues. The germline V gene encodes CDR1 MNHEY and CDR2 SVGAGI. The CDR3 spells CASSGDTKNTEAFF. CDR3 sequence (DNA): TGTGCCAGCTCCGGGGACACAAAGAACACTGAAGCTTTCTTT.

The chain carries TRBV9 and TRBJ1-1; perhaps TRBD1 as D (6 bases). This CDR3 contains 13 residues. Trimming stripped 4 bases from V and 3 bases from J, with 10 bases between. CDR1 and CDR2 from the germline V gene are SGDLS and YYNGEE. DNA of the CDR3: TGTGCCAGCAGCTTAGGGGGGGACACTGAAGCTTTCTTT. Protein: CASSLGGDTEAFF. The full variable domain, in which reference TRBV9 and TRBJ1-1 provide the parts outside the CDR3, is DSGVTQTPKHLITATGQRVTLRCSPRSGDLSVYWYQQSLDQGLQFLIQYYNGEERAKGNILERFSAQQFPDLHSELNLSSLELGDSALYFCASSLGGDTEAFFGQGTRLTVV.

The chain employs TRBV30 and TRBJ2-5; 7 nucleotides align to TRBD1. V lost 7 bases and J lost 5; bases outside the gene matches: 7. There are 12 residues in the CDR3. Germline assignment: CDR1 GTSNPN and CDR2 SVGIG (reference sequence). The CDR3 spells CAFQGGWETQYF. Here the CDR3 DNA reads TGTGCCTTCCAAGGGGGCTGGGAGACCCAGTACTTC.

The rearrangement joins TRBV6-4 to TRBJ2-1, with 10 bases identical to TRBD1. The germline V gene encodes CDR1 MRHNA and CDR2 SNTAGT. This CDR3 has 15 amino acids. J was trimmed by 6 bases and V by 3 bases; bases with no gene match: 5. The CDR3 sequence is CASSEGTGEGNEQFF. Written as DNA, the CDR3 is TGTGCCAGCAGTGAAGGGACAGGGGAGGGCAATGAGCAGTTCTTC.

This clone was seen more than once but under ten times. Other DNA sequences of this sample code for an identical CDR3. This sequence joins TRBV9 and TRBJ1-2, with TRBD1 as a possible D gene (5 bases). From germline, CDR1 is SGDLS and CDR2 YYNGEE. V was shortened by 2 bases and J by 3 bases, with 8 bases between the two germline ends. The CDR3 has 13 residues. In DNA, the CDR3 is TGTGCCAGCAGCGTGGGAGGGGACTATGGCTACACCTTC. It codes for CASSVGGDYGYTF.